This entry lists 32 T cell receptor beta chains sequenced from one sample in a study of beta chain features in type 1 diabetes. Their recognized antigens are unknown. The investigators reverse transcribed all of the isolated RNA, so they sequenced expressed TCRB transcripts. TCRdb's copy holds only in-frame clones and misses some; the assay was immunoSEQ multiplex PCR. Of 500,000 to 650,000 clones listed, approximately 13% are singletons. Study findings and constraints: Type 1 diabetes patients showed a moderate but significant shortening of TCRB CDR3s in all four CD4+ subsets.

The sequencing input was naive CD4+ T cells from blood. All receptors come from a man aged 25 to 45 with type 1 diabetes.

This rearrangement joins TRBV30 to TRBJ1-1, with 8 bases lining up with TRBD1. CDR3 size: 15 residues. V lost 5 bases, J lost 6 bases, and 14 bases stayed unmatched. Germline CDR1 GTSNPN, CDR2 SVGIG (reference sequence). Here the CDR3 DNA reads TGTGCCTGGGAACGGACAGGGAAGGGAAAACCTGAAGCTTTCTTT. Encoded protein: CAWERTGKGKPEAFF.

This clone was observed a handful of times. The rearrangement joins TRBV4-3 to TRBJ1-2; no clear D. Trimming removed 0 bases at V and 1 base at J, with 9 bases between. This CDR3 spans 15 amino acids. The germline CDR1 and CDR2 sequences are LGHNA and YSLEER. The chain's CDR3 is CASSQEPFRNYGYTF. In DNA form, the CDR3 reads TGCGCCAGCAGCCAAGAGCCGTTTCGTAACTATGGCTACACCTTC.

The chain joins TRBV6-5 to TRBJ1-4; tentative D call: TRBD1 (5 bases). The CDR3 is 15 amino acids. V was shortened by 2 bases and J by 7 bases, with 14 bases between the two germline ends. Germline CDR1 is MNHEY and CDR2 is SVGAGI. CDR3 residues: CASSYGHPLIEKLFF. The CDR3 DNA reads TGTGCCAGCAGTTACGGACACCCCTTGATTGAAAAACTGTTTTTT.

The chain has TRBV9 and TRBJ1-2; D is undetermined. Germline CDR1 SGDLS, CDR2 YYNGEE. The CDR3 runs to 16 residues. V was pared by 3 bases and J by 4 bases, with 19 bases between. CDR3 in DNA: TGTGCCAGCAGCGGAGGCCCAACCCCGGGAGGCTATGGCTACACCTTC. The encoded protein is CASSGGPTPGGYGYTF.

This clone was seen more than once but under ten times. This chain links TRBV9 with TRBJ2-3; D is possibly TRBD2 (5 bases). Trimming removed 4 bases at V and 6 bases at J, with 12 bases between. The CDR3 is made up of 13 amino acids. The V gene's germline CDR1 is SGDLS and CDR2 YYNGEE. CDR3 DNA: TGTGCCAGCAGCTTGTTGACGGGGGATACGCAGTATTTT. This gives the protein CASSLLTGDTQYF.

This clone was found once. The chain combines TRBV27 with TRBJ1-2; D remains ambiguous. V dropped 6 bases and J dropped 11 bases, with 22 bases sitting between them. The CDR3 is made up of 14 amino acids. The germline V gene encodes CDR1 MNHEY and CDR2 SMNVEV (reference sequence). The CDR3 DNA is TGTGCCAGCAGAGGATTTGGAGTCGTTCCGTCATACACCTTC. This gives the protein CASRGFGVVPSYTF.

This clone came up once. The rearrangement links TRBV6-5 to TRBJ2-3; D is unresolved. Germline V gene lookup returns CDR1 MNHEY and CDR2 SVGAGI. The V end was cut by 2 bases, the J end by 5 bases, with 14 bases between. This CDR3 region has 15 residues. The CDR3 DNA is TGTGCCAGCAGTTACAGGGTTTTGGGCCAAGATACGCAGTATTTT. Translating it yields CASSYRVLGQDTQYF.

Only a few counts were recorded for this clone. V and J are TRBV9 and TRBJ1-6; D may be TRBD1 (5 bases). Germline values: CDR1 SGDLS, CDR2 YYNGEE. This CDR3 contains 16 residues. V gave up 4 bases and J gave up 2 bases, with 13 bases separating them. This CDR3 is CASSPQWGTYNSPLHF. CDR3 in DNA: TGTGCCAGCAGCCCTCAGTGGGGGACCTATAATTCACCCCTCCACTTT.

The V call is TRBV19, the J call TRBJ2-5, with 7 bases aligning to TRBD1. Unmatched junction bases numbered 9, after V lost 3 bases and J lost 5 bases. The CDR3 has 15 residues. CDR1 and CDR2 (germline): LNHDA, SQIVND (reference sequence). The CDR3 nucleotides read TGTGCCAGTAGTATGCCCCGACAGGGCTATGAGACCCAGTACTTC. Amino acids: CASSMPRQGYETQYF.

V is TRBV30 and J is TRBJ1-6, with a weak D call TRBD1 (5 bases). Germline V CDR1 and CDR2: GTSNPN, SVGIG (reference sequence). The CDR3 is 13 amino acids. The V end was cut by 5 bases, the J end by 9 bases, with 14 bases between. The DNA of the CDR3 is TGTGCCTGGGCAAGGGACTGGAGTTCACCCCTCCACTTT. Translating gives CAWARDWSSPLHF.

J is TRBJ2-5 and V is TRBV13, with 7 bases fitting TRBD1. V lost 5 bases to trimming and J lost 0 bases; unmatched junction nucleotides: 6. Per germline, CDR1 PRHDT and CDR2 FYEKMQ (reference sequence). CDR3 length: 15 amino acids. In DNA, the CDR3 is TGTGCCAGCAGCGTAGTACAGGGGCACCAAGAGACCCAGTACTTC. Translation gives CASSVVQGHQETQYF.

This clone turned up a few times. This chain links TRBV20-1 with TRBJ2-1; no reliable D call. V lost 3 bases and J lost 5, with 5 bases in between. The germline gives CDR1 DFQATT, CDR2 SNEGSKA (reference sequence). CDR3 length equals 11 residues. The CDR3 sequence is CSARRNNEQFF. CDR3 bases: TGCAGTGCTAGGCGAAACAATGAGCAGTTCTTC.

This clone was counted a few times. The chain employs TRBV14 and TRBJ1-6, with D hard to call. Between the trimmed V and J ends, which lost 4 bases and 7 bases, there was a span of 17 bases. There are 16 residues in the CDR3. CDR1 is SGHDN, CDR2 FVKESK, per germline. In nucleotides, the CDR3 is TGTGCCAGCAGCCCGTTCGGTGCAGGAGCCAATTCACCCCTCCACTTT. Translated, it gives CASSPFGAGANSPLHF.

This clone was found a few times. V and J are TRBV29-1 and TRBJ2-6; 11 bases map to TRBD1. Per the germline V gene, CDR1 is SQVTM and CDR2 is ANQGSEA. V trimming: 5 bases; J trimming: 1 base; junction bases outside the gene matches: 16. The CDR3 has 20 residues. The CDR3 here is CSVRTVGEDRGQSGANVLTF. The CDR3 bases are TGCAGCGTTCGCACCGTGGGAGAGGACAGGGGGCAATCTGGGGCCAACGTCCTGACTTTC.

This clone was counted only a few times. Other nucleotide sequences from this sample produce the same CDR3. The rearrangement links TRBV13 to TRBJ2-3; D uncertain. V lost 6 bases and J 5 bases, leaving 6 bases between the germline ends. This CDR3 has 11 residues. CDR1 PRHDT and CDR2 FYEKMQ come from the germline V gene (reference sequence). The CDR3 reads CASSLVDTQYF. The CDR3 region has the DNA TGTGCCAGCAGTCTCGTAGATACGCAGTATTTT.

This rearrangement joins TRBV27 to TRBJ1-4; D gene ambiguous. This CDR3 contains 13 residues. Trimming took off 3 bases at V and 8 bases at J, with 10 bases between the two ends. Germline values: CDR1 MNHEY, CDR2 SMNVEV (reference sequence). Written as DNA, the CDR3 is TGTGCCAGCAGTTTGAGGGTCACAGAAAAACTGTTTTTT. This translates into CASSLRVTEKLFF. Complete variable domain (other parts from reference TRBV27 and TRBJ1-4): EAQVTQNPRYLITVTGKKLTVTCSQNMNHEYMSWYRQDPGLGLRQIYYSMNVEVTDKGDVPEGYKVSRKEKRNFPLILESPSPNQTSLYFCASSLRVTEKLFFGSGTQLSVL.

The J gene is TRBJ1-1, the V gene TRBV6-1, with D perhaps TRBD1 (5 bases). The V gene lost 6 bases and the J gene lost 1 base, with 15 bases spanning the gap. The CDR3 totals 15 residues. The V gene's germline CDR1 is MNHNS and CDR2 SASEGT. The CDR3 is CASSRTETANTEAFF. CDR3 DNA sequence: TGTGCCAGCAGCAGGACCGAGACAGCGAACACTGAAGCTTTCTTT.

The CDR3 DNA is TGCAGCGTTGAAATATCACAGGGGGTTGGGGAGCTGTTTTTT. It yields the protein CSVEISQGVGELFF. This chain connects TRBV29-1 to TRBJ2-2, with 8 positions matching TRBD1. Germline CDR1 is SQVTM and CDR2 is ANQGSEA. This CDR3 is built from 14 residues. After removal of 2 bases from V and 8 bases from J, the junction contained 7 bases not matched to a gene.

This clone was counted a few times. V usage is TRBV6-5 and J usage is TRBJ1-6; a possible D gene is TRBD1 (5 bases). The CDR3 is 16 amino acids. CDR1 and CDR2 (germline): MNHEY, SVGAGI. V was shortened by 2 bases and J by 9 bases, with 17 bases between the two germline ends. The CDR3 region has the DNA TGTGCCAGCAGTTACGCCGGGACCGTCGGCTCTTCACCCCTCCACTTT. Its protein is CASSYAGTVGSSPLHF.

The rearrangement links TRBV6-1 to TRBJ1-5; no clear D. V lost 8 bases to trimming and J lost 5 bases, with 7 bases between them. The CDR3 contains 11 residues. The germline gives CDR1 MNHNS, CDR2 SASEGT. Here the CDR3 reads CASQSYQPQHF. The CDR3 nucleotides read TGTGCCAGCCAGTCCTATCAGCCCCAGCATTTT.

V and J are TRBV27 and TRBJ1-4; possibly TRBD1 for D (6 bases). The V and J ends lost 3 bases and 6 bases respectively, with 20 bases between them. CDR3 length: 17 amino acids. Germline CDR1 reads MNHEY; CDR2 reads SMNVEV (reference sequence). The DNA of the CDR3 is TGTGCCAGCAGTTTCTCTCTCCCGGGACACCGGTATGAAAAACTGTTTTTT. As protein: CASSFSLPGHRYEKLFF.

V gene TRBV7-9 combines with J gene TRBJ2-4; no reliable D call. This CDR3 has 13 residues. Germline V lookup: CDR1 SEHNR, CDR2 FQNEAQ (reference sequence). Trimming pared 1 base from V and 7 bases from J, leaving 8 bases between. CDR3: CASSLEGNNIQYF. The CDR3 DNA is TGTGCCAGCAGCTTAGAAGGGAATAACATTCAGTACTTC.

Concerning this clone: Other DNA sequences within the sample encode an identical CDR3. The chain recombines TRBV11-3 with TRBJ2-5; 7 bases are shared with TRBD1. CDR1 and CDR2 (germline): SGHNT, YENEEA. This CDR3 region has 14 residues. The V segment lost 5 bases and the J segment 2 bases; nucleotides outside the gene matches: 5. The CDR3 region has the DNA TGTGCCAGCAGCCCAGGGACAGCTCAAGAGACCCAGTACTTC. Translated, it gives CASSPGTAQETQYF.

In its sample, this clone was seen a few times. J is TRBJ2-6 and V is TRBV5-1, with TRBD1 matching 10 bases. Germline V lookup: CDR1 SGHRS, CDR2 YFSETQ. The ends lost 1 base at V and 2 bases at J; junction bases unmatched: 12. The CDR3 covers 20 residues. In DNA, the CDR3 is TGCGCCAGCAGCTTGCGCCCGCCGGGACAGGGGAAGGCTGGGGCCAACGTCCTGACTTTC. Protein: CASSLRPPGQGKAGANVLTF.

The chain is built from TRBV11-2 and TRBJ1-3; D call uncertain. Germline V gives CDR1 SGHAT, CDR2 FQNNGV. This CDR3 spans 19 amino acids. V dropped 2 bases and J dropped 8 bases, with 28 bases sitting between them. The CDR3 DNA sequence: TGTGCCAGCAGCTTATATGATTTCGGTCTCGGGATTCGGGGAGACACCATATATTTT. Encoded protein: CASSLYDFGLGIRGDTIYF.

This chain connects TRBV29-1 to TRBJ1-1, with TRBD1 as a possible D gene (6 bases). This CDR3 spans 16 amino acids. CDR1 is SQVTM, CDR2 ANQGSEA, per germline. V lost 4 bases and J lost 0, with 18 bases in between. CDR3 residues: CSVAPGRGGLNTEAFF. CDR3 coding DNA: TGCAGCGTTGCCCCGGGGAGGGGGGGCCTGAACACTGAAGCTTTCTTT.

The table lists this clone with a few counts. This chain joins TRBV7-3 and TRBJ1-2; D remains ambiguous. Germline values: CDR1 SGHTA, CDR2 FQGTGA. The V gene lost 2 bases and the J gene lost 7 bases, with 14 bases spanning the gap. This CDR3 is 14 amino acids long. CDR3 loop: CASSLDREGGGYTF. The CDR3 coding sequence is TGTGCCAGCAGCTTAGATAGGGAGGGAGGTGGCTACACCTTC. Variable domain in full (rest from reference TRBV7-3 and TRBJ1-2): GAGVSQTPSNKVTEKGKYVELRCDPISGHTALYWYRQSLGQGPEFLIYFQGTGAADDSGLPNDRFFAVRPEGSVSTLKIQRTERGDSAVYLCASSLDREGGGYTFGSGTRLTVV.

The chain carries TRBV30 and TRBJ1-2; D not certain. The germline gives CDR1 GTSNPN, CDR2 SVGIG (reference sequence). V lost 2 bases and J lost 5, with 12 bases in between. This CDR3 has 13 amino acids. The CDR3: CAWSLGLEYGYTF. CDR3 sequence (DNA): TGTGCCTGGAGTTTAGGGTTGGAGTATGGCTACACCTTC.

The CDR3 region has the DNA TGTGCCAGCAGCTTAGCCCCCAACTATGGCTACACCTTC. It is translated as CASSLAPNYGYTF. The chain combines TRBV11-3 with TRBJ1-2; D gene uncertain. Trimming removed 1 base at V and 2 bases at J, with 5 bases between. The CDR3 consists of 13 residues. Germline V gene sequence: CDR1 SGHNT, CDR2 YENEEA. The whole variable domain, remainder taken from reference TRBV11-3 and TRBJ1-2, is EAGVVQSPRYKIIEKKQPVAFWCNPISGHNTLYWYLQNLGQGPELLIRYENEEAVDDSQLPKDRFSAERLKGVDSTLKIQPAELGDSAVYLCASSLAPNYGYTFGSGTRLTVV.

This clone occurred a few times. V usage is TRBV4-3 and J usage is TRBJ1-1; D call uncertain. Germline loops: CDR1 LGHNA, CDR2 YSLEER. V was shortened by 0 bases and J by 8 bases, with 10 bases between the two germline ends. The CDR3 length is 13 residues. The CDR3 DNA reads as TGCGCCAGCAGCCAAGATGAAGCTGTCGAAGCTTTCTTT. As protein: CASSQDEAVEAFF.

This clone was picked up a small number of times. The chain is built from TRBV25-1 and TRBJ2-2; D not resolved. The germline V gene has CDR1 MGHDK and CDR2 SYGVNS. This CDR3 spans 11 amino acids. Trimming took off 6 bases at V and 5 bases at J, with 4 bases between the two ends. This chain's CDR3 is CASRETGELFF. Written as DNA, the CDR3 is TGTGCCAGCAGGGAAACCGGGGAGCTGTTTTTT.

A single count supports this clone. V is TRBV4-1 and J is TRBJ1-5; D call uncertain. The germline CDR1 and CDR2 sequences are MGHRA and YSYEKL. The CDR3 has 16 residues. Trimming stripped 5 bases from V and 0 bases from J, with 14 bases between. The CDR3 loop reads CASSLSPIHSNQPQHF. CDR3 bases: TGCGCCAGCAGCTTGAGTCCAATTCATAGCAATCAGCCCCAGCATTTT.